These 2 T cell receptor beta chains were sequenced from one sample in a study of cytomegalovirus exposure and HLA in healthy donors. The PCR used 60 Vbeta and 13 Jbeta primers. The repertoire was sequenced with immunoSEQ multiplex PCR; TCRdb's copy has only in-frame clones and lacks some. The sample gives some 160,000 clones, about 74% of which show up once; roughly 2% is in the top ten. Source material: PBMCs. These TCRs come from a woman between 35 and 50 years old in good health and CMV-seronegative.

In regard to this clone: Other DNA sequences within the sample encode an identical CDR3. This rearrangement joins TRBV5-1 to TRBJ2-3; TRBD1 aligns across 9 bases. The length of the CDR3 is 16 residues. Germline V gives CDR1 SGHRS, CDR2 YFSETQ. V shed 5 bases, J shed 2 bases, and the junction held 9 bases outside the gene matches. The DNA for the CDR3 is TGCGCCAGCAGTGACGGGACAGGGTATCTCACAGATACGCAGTATTTT. Translation: CASSDGTGYLTDTQYF.

The chain employs TRBV7-9 and TRBJ2-7; TRBD1 is a possible D gene (6 bases). This CDR3 comprises 15 residues. The germline V gene encodes CDR1 SEHNR and CDR2 FQNEAQ (reference sequence). Trimming left V 3 bases short and J 3 bases short, with 15 bases between. The CDR3 DNA follows: TGTGCCAGCAGCTTTATAGGGGGAAGAGACTACGAGCAGTACTTC. Translated: CASSFIGGRDYEQYF.